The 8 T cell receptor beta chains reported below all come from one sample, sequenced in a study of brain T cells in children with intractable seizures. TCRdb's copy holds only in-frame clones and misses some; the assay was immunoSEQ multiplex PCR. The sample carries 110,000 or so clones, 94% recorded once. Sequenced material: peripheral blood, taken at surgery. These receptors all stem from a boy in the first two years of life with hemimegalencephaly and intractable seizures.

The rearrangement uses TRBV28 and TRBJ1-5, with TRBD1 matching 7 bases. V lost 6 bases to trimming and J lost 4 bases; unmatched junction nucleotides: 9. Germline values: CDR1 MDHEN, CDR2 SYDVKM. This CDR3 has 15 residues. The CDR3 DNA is TGTGCCAGCAGGCGCGAGACAGGGAGAAATCAGCCCCAGCATTTT. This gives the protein CASRRETGRNQPQHF.

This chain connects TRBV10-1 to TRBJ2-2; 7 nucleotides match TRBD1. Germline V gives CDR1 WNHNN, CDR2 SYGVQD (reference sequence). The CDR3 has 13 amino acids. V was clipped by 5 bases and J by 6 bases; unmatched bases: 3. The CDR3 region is CASSQQGPGELFF. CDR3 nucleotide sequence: TGCGCCAGCAGTCAACAGGGGCCCGGGGAGCTGTTTTTT.

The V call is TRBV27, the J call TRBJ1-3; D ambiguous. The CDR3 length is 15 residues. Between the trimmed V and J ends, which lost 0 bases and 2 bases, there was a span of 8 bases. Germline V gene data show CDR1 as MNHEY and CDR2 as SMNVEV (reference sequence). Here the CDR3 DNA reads TGTGCCAGCAGTTTATCAAGAGGGACTGGAAACACCATATATTTT. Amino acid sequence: CASSLSRGTGNTIYF.

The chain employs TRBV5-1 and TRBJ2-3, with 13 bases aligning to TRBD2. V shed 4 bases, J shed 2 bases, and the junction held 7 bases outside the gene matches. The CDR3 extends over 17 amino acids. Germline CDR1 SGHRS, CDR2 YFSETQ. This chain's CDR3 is CASSLRLAGGPTDTQYF. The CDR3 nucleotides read TGCGCCAGCAGCCTACGACTAGCGGGAGGCCCCACAGATACGCAGTATTTT.

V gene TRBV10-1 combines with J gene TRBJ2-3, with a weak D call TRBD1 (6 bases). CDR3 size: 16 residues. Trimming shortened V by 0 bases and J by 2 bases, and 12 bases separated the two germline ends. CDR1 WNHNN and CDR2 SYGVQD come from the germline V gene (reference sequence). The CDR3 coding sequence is TGCGCCAGCAGTGAGTCTCCCGGGACATACACAGATACGCAGTATTTT. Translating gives CASSESPGTYTDTQYF.

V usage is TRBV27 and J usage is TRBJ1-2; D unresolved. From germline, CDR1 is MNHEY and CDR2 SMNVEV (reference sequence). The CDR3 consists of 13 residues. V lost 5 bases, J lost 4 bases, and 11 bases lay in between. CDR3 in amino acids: CASSGGGTYGYTF. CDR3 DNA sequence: TGTGCCAGCAGTGGTGGCGGAACCTATGGCTACACCTTC.

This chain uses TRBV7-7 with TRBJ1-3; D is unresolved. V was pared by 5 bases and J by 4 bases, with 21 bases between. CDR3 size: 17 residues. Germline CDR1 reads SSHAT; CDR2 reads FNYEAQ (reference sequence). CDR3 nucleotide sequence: TGTGCCAGCAGCCCCCTCCCCCCGAGGGAATCAGGAAACACCATATATTTT. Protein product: CASSPLPPRESGNTIYF.

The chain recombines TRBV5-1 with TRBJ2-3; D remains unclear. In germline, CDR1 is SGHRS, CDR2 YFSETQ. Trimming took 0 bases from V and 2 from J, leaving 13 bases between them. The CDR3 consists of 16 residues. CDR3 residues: CASSLAAILFTDTQYF. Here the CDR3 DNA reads TGCGCCAGCAGCTTGGCGGCTATATTGTTCACAGATACGCAGTATTTT.